Presented here are 18 T cell receptor beta chains from one specimen sequenced in a study of T cell changes during pregnancy in multiple sclerosis. Sequencing used immunoSEQ multiplex PCR; TCRdb keeps in-frame clones, though not all of them. The table has approximately 66,000 clones, 92% seen once. Sequenced here: peripheral blood, sampled in the third trimester of pregnancy. These receptor sequences come from a female donor in good health, enrolled as a control in a pregnancy study.

The J gene is TRBJ2-1, the V gene TRBV28, with 10 bases fitting TRBD2. Germline loops: CDR1 MDHEN, CDR2 SYDVKM. V lost 4 bases, J lost 5 bases, and 11 bases stayed unmatched. The CDR3 is 17 amino acids. CDR3 sequence: CASSYQKLAGGHNEQFF. The CDR3 DNA reads as TGTGCCAGCAGTTATCAAAAATTAGCGGGAGGACACAATGAGCAGTTCTTC.

V usage is TRBV9 and J usage is TRBJ1-2; a weak D match, TRBD1 (6 bases). The CDR3 has 17 amino acids. Germline CDR1 and CDR2: SGDLS and YYNGEE. Trimming removed 4 bases at V and 0 bases at J, with 19 bases between. DNA of the CDR3: TGTGCCAGCAGCAAAGGGGCAGGGGATCTAGCTAACTATGGCTACACCTTC. This sequence encodes CASSKGAGDLANYGYTF.

The V gene is TRBV7-2, the J gene TRBJ2-7, with 14 bases identical to TRBD2. Germline CDR1 and CDR2: SGHTA and FQGNSA. There are 16 residues in the CDR3. Germline trimming cut 2 bases from V and 6 bases from J; bases unmatched to any gene: 6. The CDR3 loop reads CASSLWGTSGSSEQYF. The CDR3 DNA reads TGTGCCAGCAGCTTATGGGGGACTAGCGGGAGTAGCGAGCAGTACTTC.

The V and J genes are TRBV18 and TRBJ2-7; D may be TRBD2 (6 bases). The CDR3 totals 15 residues. The germline V and J ends were trimmed by 6 bases and 2 bases, with 17 bases remaining between them. Germline lookup yields CDR1 KGHSH and CDR2 LQKENI. CDR3 sequence (DNA): TGTGCCAGCTCCCAGACGGGACTGAATACCTACGAGCAGTACTTC. Its translation: CASSQTGLNTYEQYF.

This clone was counted only a few times. The sample carries other DNA sequences with the same CDR3. The J gene is TRBJ2-7, the V gene TRBV9; 9 positions match TRBD2. With V trimmed by 0 bases and J by 1 base, 2 bases remained unmatched. CDR1 and CDR2 from the germline V gene are SGDLS and YYNGEE. The CDR3 runs 15 residues. The CDR3 sequence is CASSVGLAESYEQYF. CDR3 in DNA: TGTGCCAGCAGCGTAGGACTAGCGGAGTCCTACGAGCAGTACTTC.

This chain links TRBV28 with TRBJ2-3; TRBD2 aligns across 10 bases. The trim removed 6 bases at V and 2 bases at J, leaving 8 bases unmatched. The germline V gene encodes CDR1 MDHEN and CDR2 SYDVKM. CDR3 length: 16 amino acids. The CDR3 nucleotides are TGTGCCAGCAGCCTATCGGGACTAGCGAACACAGATACGCAGTATTTT. Encoded protein: CASSLSGLANTDTQYF.

The genes are TRBV5-1 and TRBJ2-3; tentatively, D is TRBD2 (5 bases). The CDR3 spans 15 residues. Trimming took off 0 bases at V and 5 bases at J, with 13 bases between the two ends. CDR1 and CDR2 (germline): SGHRS, YFSETQ. The CDR3 DNA follows: TGCGCCAGCAGCTTGGCAGAGGGCCAGAGAGATACGCAGTATTTT. It specifies CASSLAEGQRDTQYF.

V and J are TRBV27 and TRBJ2-7, with D possibly being TRBD2 (5 bases). Trimming shortened V by 3 bases and J by 3 bases, and 15 bases separated the two germline ends. Germline-derived CDR1 and CDR2 are MNHEY and SMNVEV (reference sequence). This CDR3 contains 15 residues. The CDR3 loop is CASSFSVSGIYEQYF. Written as DNA, the CDR3 is TGTGCCAGCAGTTTTTCAGTCTCGGGGATCTACGAGCAGTACTTC.

CDR3 amino acids: CATSSYRGLGSTNEKLFF. The CDR3 DNA sequence: TGTGCCACCAGCAGCTACAGGGGGCTGGGGTCAACTAATGAAAAACTGTTTTTT. V gene TRBV15 combines with J gene TRBJ1-4; 9 bases map to TRBD1. The ends lost 3 bases at V and 0 bases at J; junction bases unmatched: 8. The CDR3 is 18 amino acids. Germline lookup yields CDR1 LNHNV and CDR2 YYDKDF (reference sequence).

The chain joins TRBV28 to TRBJ1-5; D remains ambiguous. The CDR3 spans 15 residues. Trimming removed 5 bases at V and 2 bases at J, with 13 bases between. Germline CDR1 reads MDHEN; CDR2 reads SYDVKM. In DNA, the CDR3 is TGTGCCAGCAGTCCCGCTCGGGGAGGCAATCAGCCCCAGCATTTT. Its translation: CASSPARGGNQPQHF.

The V call is TRBV19, the J call TRBJ2-1; TRBD2 might be the D (5 bases). V was clipped by 9 bases and J by 0 bases, with 12 bases between them. The CDR3 covers 14 residues. CDR1 and CDR2 (germline): LNHDA, SQIVND (reference sequence). DNA of the CDR3: TGTGCCAGCGGACTGGAGAGCTCCTACAATGAGCAGTTCTTC. The encoded protein is CASGLESSYNEQFF.

CDR3 region: CASSSGLAGYYNEQFF. The CDR3 DNA sequence: TGTGCCAGCAGCTCTGGACTAGCGGGGTACTACAATGAGCAGTTCTTC. J is TRBJ2-1 and V is TRBV7-2, with TRBD2 matching over 12 bases. Germline CDR1 reads SGHTA; CDR2 reads FQGNSA. The V and J ends lost 4 bases and 3 bases, in that order; junction bases with no gene match: 4. This CDR3 has 16 residues.

The chain combines TRBV5-4 with TRBJ2-7, with 10 bases fitting TRBD1. The CDR3 is made up of 15 amino acids. V dropped 2 bases and J dropped 4; count of bases not matched to a gene: 6. Germline values: CDR1 SGHNT, CDR2 YYREEE (reference sequence). The CDR3 nucleotides read TGTGCCAGCAGCTTCGGGACAGGGGAAATATACGAGCAGTACTTC. This sequence encodes CASSFGTGEIYEQYF.

The chain carries TRBV6-6 and TRBJ1-3, with D uncertain. The CDR3 runs 16 residues. Germline-derived CDR1 and CDR2 are MNHNY and SVGAGI (reference sequence). With 6 bases removed from V and 0 bases from J, the gap between germline ends came to 15 bases. The CDR3: CASSPAGGLSGNTIYF. The CDR3 nucleotides are TGTGCCAGCAGCCCCGCGGGAGGCCTCTCTGGAAACACCATATATTTT.

CDR3 bases: TGTGCCAGCAGTGAAGGAGCTAGCGGGGACTCCTACGAGCAGTACTTC. As protein: CASSEGASGDSYEQYF. This chain links TRBV2 with TRBJ2-7; 9 positions agree with TRBD2. After removal of 1 base from V and 0 bases from J, the junction contained 4 bases not matched to a gene. The CDR3 contains 16 residues. Germline V CDR1 and CDR2: SNHLY, FYNNEI.

V gene TRBV19 combines with J gene TRBJ1-5; D unresolved. This CDR3 is 14 amino acids long. V was cut by 7 bases and J by 0 bases, with 10 bases left in between. CDR1 is LNHDA and CDR2 is SQIVND in the germline V gene (reference sequence). The CDR3 loop reads CASTDRFSNQPQHF. CDR3 sequence (DNA): TGTGCCAGTACTGATCGGTTTAGCAATCAGCCCCAGCATTTT.

The rearrangement joins TRBV4-3 to TRBJ2-1, with 13 bases that match TRBD2. V shed 4 bases and J 6 bases; nucleotides not matched to a gene: 9. The CDR3 extends over 17 amino acids. Germline V CDR1 and CDR2: LGHNA, YSLEER. The CDR3 sequence is CASSLIWTSGSGNEQFF. The CDR3, as DNA: TGCGCCAGCAGCCTCATTTGGACTAGCGGGAGTGGCAATGAGCAGTTCTTC.

The genes are TRBV18 and TRBJ2-7, with a possible D match to TRBD1 (5 bases). The CDR3 runs to 14 residues. Germline CDR1 and CDR2: KGHSH and LQKENI. Trimming removed 1 base at V and 3 bases at J, with 10 bases between. CDR3 DNA: TGTGCCAGCTCACCACAAGTCCAGGGCTACGAGCAGTACTTC. This codes for CASSPQVQGYEQYF.